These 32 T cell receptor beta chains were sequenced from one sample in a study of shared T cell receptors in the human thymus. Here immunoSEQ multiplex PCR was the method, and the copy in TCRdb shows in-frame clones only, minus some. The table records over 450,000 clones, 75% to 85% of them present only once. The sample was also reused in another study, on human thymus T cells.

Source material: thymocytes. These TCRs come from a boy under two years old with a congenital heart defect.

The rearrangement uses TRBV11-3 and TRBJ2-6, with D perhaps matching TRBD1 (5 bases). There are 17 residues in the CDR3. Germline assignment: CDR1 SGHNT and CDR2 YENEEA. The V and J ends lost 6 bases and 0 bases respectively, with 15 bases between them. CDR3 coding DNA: TGTGCCAGCAGACCCCAGGGCAGCTTCTCTGGGGCCAACGTCCTGACTTTC. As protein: CASRPQGSFSGANVLTF. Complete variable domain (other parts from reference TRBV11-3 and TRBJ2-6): EAGVVQSPRYKIIEKKQPVAFWCNPISGHNTLYWYLQNLGQGPELLIRYENEEAVDDSQLPKDRFSAERLKGVDSTLKIQPAELGDSAVYLCASRPQGSFSGANVLTFGAGSRLTVL.

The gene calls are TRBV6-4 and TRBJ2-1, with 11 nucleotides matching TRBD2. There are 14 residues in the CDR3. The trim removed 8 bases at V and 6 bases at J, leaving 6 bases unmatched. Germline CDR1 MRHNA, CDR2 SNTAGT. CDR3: CASSTSGRGNEQFF. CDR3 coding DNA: TGTGCCAGCTCCACTAGCGGGAGAGGCAATGAGCAGTTCTTC.

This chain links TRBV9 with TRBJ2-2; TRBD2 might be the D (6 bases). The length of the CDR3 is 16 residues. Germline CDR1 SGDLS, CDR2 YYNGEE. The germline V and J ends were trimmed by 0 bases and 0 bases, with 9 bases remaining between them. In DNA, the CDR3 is TGTGCCAGCAGCGTAGGGCGGGATCCGAACACCGGGGAGCTGTTTTTT. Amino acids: CASSVGRDPNTGELFF.

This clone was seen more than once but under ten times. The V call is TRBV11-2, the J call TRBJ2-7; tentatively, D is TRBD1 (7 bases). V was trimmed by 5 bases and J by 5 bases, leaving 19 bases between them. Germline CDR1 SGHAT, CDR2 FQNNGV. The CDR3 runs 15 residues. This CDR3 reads CASSRRGPLRDEQYF. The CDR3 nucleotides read TGTGCCAGCAGCCGGAGGGGGCCCCTTAGAGACGAGCAGTACTTC.

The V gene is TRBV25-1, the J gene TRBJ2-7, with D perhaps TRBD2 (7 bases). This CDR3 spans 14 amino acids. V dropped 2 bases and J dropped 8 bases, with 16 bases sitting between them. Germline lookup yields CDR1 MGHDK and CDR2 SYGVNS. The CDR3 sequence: CASSEGEGVPKQYF. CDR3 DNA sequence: TGTGCCAGCAGTGAAGGGGAGGGGGTACCAAAGCAGTACTTC.

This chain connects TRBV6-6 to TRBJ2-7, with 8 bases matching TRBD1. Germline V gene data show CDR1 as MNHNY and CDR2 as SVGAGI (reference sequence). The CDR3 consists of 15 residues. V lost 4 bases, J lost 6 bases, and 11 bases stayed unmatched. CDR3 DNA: TGTGCCAGCAGTTCGGTTCGGAGACAGGGGATCGAGCAGTACTTC. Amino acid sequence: CASSSVRRQGIEQYF.

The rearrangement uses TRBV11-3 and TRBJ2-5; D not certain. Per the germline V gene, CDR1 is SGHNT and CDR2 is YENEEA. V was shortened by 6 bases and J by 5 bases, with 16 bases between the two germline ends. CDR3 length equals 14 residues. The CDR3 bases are TGTGCCAGCAGTGTCCAGGATGGATCTGAGACCCAGTACTTC. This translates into CASSVQDGSETQYF.

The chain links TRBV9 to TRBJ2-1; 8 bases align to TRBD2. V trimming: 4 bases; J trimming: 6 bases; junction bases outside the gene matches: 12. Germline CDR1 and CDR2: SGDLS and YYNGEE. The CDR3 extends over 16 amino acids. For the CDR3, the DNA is TGTGCCAGCAGCCTTCGGACTAGCCAAAACCTCAATGAGCAGTTCTTC. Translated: CASSLRTSQNLNEQFF.

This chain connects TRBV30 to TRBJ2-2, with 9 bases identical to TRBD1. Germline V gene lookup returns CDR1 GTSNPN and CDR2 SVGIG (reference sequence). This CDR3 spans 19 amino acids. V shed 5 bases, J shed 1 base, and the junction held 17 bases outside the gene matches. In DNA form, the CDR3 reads TGTGCCTGGGGATGGGGGGGGACAGGGTGGAGGGGGAACACCGGGGAGCTGTTTTTT. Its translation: CAWGWGGTGWRGNTGELFF.

CDR3 region: CASSFGASSGNTIYF. CDR3 nucleotides: TGTGCCAGCAGTTTTGGGGCTTCCTCTGGAAACACCATATATTTT. The chain has TRBV28 and TRBJ1-3; D is possibly TRBD1 (5 bases). Trimming took off 3 bases at V and 0 bases at J, with 9 bases between the two ends. The CDR3 is 15 amino acids. Germline V gene data show CDR1 as MDHEN and CDR2 as SYDVKM.

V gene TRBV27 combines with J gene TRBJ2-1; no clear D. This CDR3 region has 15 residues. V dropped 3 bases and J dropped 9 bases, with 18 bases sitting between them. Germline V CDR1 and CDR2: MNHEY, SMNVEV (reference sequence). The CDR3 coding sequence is TGTGCCAGCAGTTTTGGTACGGGTGTGACGGCTGAGCAGTTCTTC. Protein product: CASSFGTGVTAEQFF.

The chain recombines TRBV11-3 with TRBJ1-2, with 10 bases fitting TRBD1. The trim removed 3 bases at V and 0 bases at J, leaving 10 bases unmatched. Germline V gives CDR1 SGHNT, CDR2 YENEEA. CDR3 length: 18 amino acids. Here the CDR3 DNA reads TGTGCCAGCAGCTTTGAGGGACAGGGGCCCGAAGCTAACTATGGCTACACCTTC. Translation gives CASSFEGQGPEANYGYTF.

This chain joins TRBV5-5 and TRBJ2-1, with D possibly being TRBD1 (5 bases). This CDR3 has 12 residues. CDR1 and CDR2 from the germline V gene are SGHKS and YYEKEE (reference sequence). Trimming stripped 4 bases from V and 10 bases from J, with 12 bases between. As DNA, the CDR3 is TGTGCCAGCAGCCCATGGACACGGGAGCAGTTCTTC. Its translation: CASSPWTREQFF.

CDR3 coding DNA: TGTGCCATCAGTGAGTCGACCACTAGCGGGGGGGTAGGGTCCTACAATGAGCAGTTCTTC. Protein: CAISESTTSGGVGSYNEQFF. The chain has TRBV10-3 and TRBJ2-1, with 13 bases lining up with TRBD2. V shed 0 bases and J 1 base; nucleotides not matched to a gene: 9. The CDR3 covers 20 residues. In germline, CDR1 is ENHRY, CDR2 SYGVKD.

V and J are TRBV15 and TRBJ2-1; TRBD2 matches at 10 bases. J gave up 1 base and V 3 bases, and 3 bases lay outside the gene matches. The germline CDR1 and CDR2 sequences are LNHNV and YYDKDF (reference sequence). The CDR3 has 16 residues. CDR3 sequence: CATSRSTSGSYNEQFF. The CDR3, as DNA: TGTGCCACCAGCAGGTCGACTAGCGGGTCCTACAATGAGCAGTTCTTC.

CDR3 protein: CASSSPSGYNEQFF. DNA for the CDR3: TGTGCCAGCAGCTCACCTAGCGGTTACAATGAGCAGTTCTTC. The V gene is TRBV7-9, the J gene TRBJ2-1, with 7 bases fitting TRBD2. V lost 4 bases and J lost 4; bases outside the gene matches: 4. Per germline, CDR1 SEHNR and CDR2 FQNEAQ (reference sequence). This CDR3 spans 14 amino acids.

CDR3 DNA: TGTGCCACAATCTGGGCCAGACAAGGTGGCACTGAAGCTTTCTTT. Its protein is CATIWARQGGTEAFF. V and J are TRBV6-6 and TRBJ1-1; no clear D gene. CDR3 size: 15 residues. The germline V and J ends were trimmed by 10 bases and 4 bases, with 22 bases remaining between them. The V gene's germline CDR1 is MNHNY and CDR2 SVGAGI (reference sequence).

The DNA for the CDR3 is TGCGCCAGCCTCTCCGAGGGTAGGCAAGAGACCCAGTACTTC. Protein sequence: CASLSEGRQETQYF. This chain connects TRBV10-2 to TRBJ2-5, with D possibly being TRBD2 (5 bases). Trimming shortened V by 8 bases and J by 2 bases, and 15 bases separated the two germline ends. This CDR3 region has 14 residues. Germline V CDR1 and CDR2: WSHSY, SAAADI.

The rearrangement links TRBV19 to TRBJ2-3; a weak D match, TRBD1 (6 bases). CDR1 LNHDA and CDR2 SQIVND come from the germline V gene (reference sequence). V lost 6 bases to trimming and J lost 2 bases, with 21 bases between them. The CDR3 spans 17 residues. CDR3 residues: CASSQGRGGWDTDTQYF. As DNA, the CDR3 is TGTGCCAGTAGCCAGGGAAGAGGGGGTTGGGACACAGATACGCAGTATTTT.

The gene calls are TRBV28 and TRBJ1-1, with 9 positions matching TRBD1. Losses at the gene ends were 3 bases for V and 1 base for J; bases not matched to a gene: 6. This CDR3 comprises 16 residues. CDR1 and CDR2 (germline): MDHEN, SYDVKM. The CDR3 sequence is CASSFRDRDGNTEAFF. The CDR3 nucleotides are TGTGCCAGCAGTTTCCGGGACAGGGATGGGAACACTGAAGCTTTCTTT.

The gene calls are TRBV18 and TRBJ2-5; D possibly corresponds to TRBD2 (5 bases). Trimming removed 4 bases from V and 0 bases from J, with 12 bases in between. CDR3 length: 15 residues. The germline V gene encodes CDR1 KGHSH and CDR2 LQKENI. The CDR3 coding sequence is TGTGCCAGCTCACGCTCTAGGAGGAACCAAGAGACCCAGTACTTC. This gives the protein CASSRSRRNQETQYF.

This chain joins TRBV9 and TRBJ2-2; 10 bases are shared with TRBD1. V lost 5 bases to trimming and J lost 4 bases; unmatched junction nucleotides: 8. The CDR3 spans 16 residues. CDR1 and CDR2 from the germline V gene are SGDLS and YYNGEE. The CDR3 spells CASRDGTGETTGELFF. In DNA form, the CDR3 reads TGTGCCAGCAGAGACGGGACAGGGGAGACCACCGGGGAGCTGTTTTTT. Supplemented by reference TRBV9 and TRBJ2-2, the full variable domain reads DSGVTQTPKHLITATGQRVTLRCSPRSGDLSVYWYQQSLDQGLQFLIQYYNGEERAKGNILERFSAQQFPDLHSELNLSSLELGDSALYFCASRDGTGETTGELFFGEGSRLTVL.

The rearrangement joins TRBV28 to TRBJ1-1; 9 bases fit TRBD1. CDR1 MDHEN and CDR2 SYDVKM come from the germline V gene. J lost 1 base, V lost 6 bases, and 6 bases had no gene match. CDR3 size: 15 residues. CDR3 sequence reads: CASSLDRGGNTEAFF. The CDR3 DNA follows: TGTGCCAGCAGCTTGGACAGGGGTGGGAACACTGAAGCTTTCTTT.

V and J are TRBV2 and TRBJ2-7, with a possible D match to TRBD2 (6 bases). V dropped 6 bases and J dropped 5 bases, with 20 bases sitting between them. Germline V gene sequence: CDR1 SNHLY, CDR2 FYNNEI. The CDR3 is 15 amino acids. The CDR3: CASRAAAGWSHEQYF. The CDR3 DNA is TGTGCCAGCAGGGCGGCGGCGGGATGGTCTCACGAGCAGTACTTC.

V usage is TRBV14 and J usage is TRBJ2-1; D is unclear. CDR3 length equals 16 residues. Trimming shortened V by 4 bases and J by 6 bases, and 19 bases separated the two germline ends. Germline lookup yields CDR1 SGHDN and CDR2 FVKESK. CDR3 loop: CASSRSHSSPSNEQFF. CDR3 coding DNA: TGTGCCAGCAGCCGAAGTCACTCCTCCCCCTCCAATGAGCAGTTCTTC.

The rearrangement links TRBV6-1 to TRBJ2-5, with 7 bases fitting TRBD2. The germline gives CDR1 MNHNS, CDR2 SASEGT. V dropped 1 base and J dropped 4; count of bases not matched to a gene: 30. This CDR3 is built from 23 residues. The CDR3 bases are TGTGCCAGCAGTGAAGGGGAGGGGCCCCGATTGGGGACTCAAAGTACCCCATCAGAGACCCAGTACTTC. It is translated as CASSEGEGPRLGTQSTPSETQYF.

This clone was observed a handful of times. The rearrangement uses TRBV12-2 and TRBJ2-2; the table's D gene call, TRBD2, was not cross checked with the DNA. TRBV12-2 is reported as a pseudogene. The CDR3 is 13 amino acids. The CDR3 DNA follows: TGTGCAAGGGGGGGGCCGCACACCGGGGAGCTGTTTTTT. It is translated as CARGGPHTGELFF.

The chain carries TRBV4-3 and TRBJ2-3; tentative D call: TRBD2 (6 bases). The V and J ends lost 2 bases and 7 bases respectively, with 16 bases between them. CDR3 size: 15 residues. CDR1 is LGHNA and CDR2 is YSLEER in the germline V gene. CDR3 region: CASSQFLRDSYTQYF. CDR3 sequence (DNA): TGCGCCAGCAGCCAATTTCTGCGGGACTCTTATACGCAGTATTTT.

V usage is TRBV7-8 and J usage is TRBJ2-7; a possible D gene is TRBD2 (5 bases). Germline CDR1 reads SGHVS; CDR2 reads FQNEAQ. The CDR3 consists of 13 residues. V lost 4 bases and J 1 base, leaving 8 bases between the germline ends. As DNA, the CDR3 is TGTGCCAGCAGCTACGAGCGGTCCTACGAGCAGTACTTC. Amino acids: CASSYERSYEQYF. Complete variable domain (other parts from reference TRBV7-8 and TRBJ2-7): GAGVSQSPRYKVAKRGQDVALRCDPISGHVSLFWYQQALGQGPEFLTYFQNEAQLDKSGLPSDRFFAERPEGSVSTLKIQRTQQEDSAVYLCASSYERSYEQYFGPGTRLTVT.

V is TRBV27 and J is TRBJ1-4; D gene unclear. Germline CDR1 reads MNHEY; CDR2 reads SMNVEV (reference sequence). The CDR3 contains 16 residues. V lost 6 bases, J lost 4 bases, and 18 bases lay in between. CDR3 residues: CASSLTNRGLNEKLFF. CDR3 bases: TGTGCCAGCAGCCTAACCAACAGAGGACTTAATGAAAAACTGTTTTTT.

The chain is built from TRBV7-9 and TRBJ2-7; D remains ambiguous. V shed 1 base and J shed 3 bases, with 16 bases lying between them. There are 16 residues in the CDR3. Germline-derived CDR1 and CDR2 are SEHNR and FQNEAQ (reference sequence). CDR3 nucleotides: TGTGCCAGCAGCTTAGGGTGTCGCGAGAGAATCTACGAGCAGTACTTC. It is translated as CASSLGCRERIYEQYF.

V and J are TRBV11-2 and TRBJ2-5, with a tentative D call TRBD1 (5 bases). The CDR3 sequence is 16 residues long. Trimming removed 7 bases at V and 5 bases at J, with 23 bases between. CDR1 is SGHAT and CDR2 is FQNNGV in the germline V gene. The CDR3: CASTPTAGQPMETQYF. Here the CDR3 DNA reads TGTGCCAGCACCCCAACGGCAGGACAACCAATGGAGACCCAGTACTTC.